This TCR beta chain came from a study of blood T cells in healthy people across ages. A sample-barcoded 5' primer and a J-beta primer mix were used in a second PCR of roughly 6 to 11 cycles. TCRdb analysed the 5' RACE reads with MiXCR anew, one entry per CDR3 protein. The repertoire holds some 1.5 million distinct CDR3 sequences, with approximately 28% as singletons. Germline CDR1 is MNHEY and CDR2 is SVGEGT. The CDR3 totals 12 residues. This clonotype has a single count. Sequence at one end of the junction differs from germline and may be a read error. Aged about 6 to 90, donors were systemically healthy Caucasians from Russia.

The gene calls are TRBV6-2 or TRBV6-3 and TRBJ2-1; weak D call: TRBD2 (5 bases). The clonotype was recovered from a woman aged 30 to 39 in good health. Material: blood. The CDR3 region has the DNA TGTGCCCGCAGTTTCCCTAGCAACGAGCAGTTCTTC. Amino acid sequence: CARSFPSNEQFF.